These 30 T cell receptor beta chains were all obtained from the same sample, sequenced in a study of cytomegalovirus exposure and HLA in healthy donors. The PCR had 60 Vbeta and 13 Jbeta primers. Sequencing was performed with immunoSEQ multiplex PCR; in TCRdb, only in-frame clones are kept and a portion is missing. The sample carries about 83,000 clones, around 78% recorded once. Material: PBMCs. These TCRs come from a man aged 18 to 29 in good health and CMV-seropositive.

This clone was counted at least ten times. The chain has TRBV10-3 and TRBJ1-2; D might be TRBD1 (5 bases). Trimming shortened V by 10 bases and J by 0 bases, and 15 bases separated the two germline ends. The CDR3 length is 14 residues. Germline V lookup: CDR1 ENHRY, CDR2 SYGVKD. CDR3 amino acids: CATQTRDTNYGYTF. DNA for the CDR3: TGTGCCACCCAGACCAGGGATACTAACTATGGCTACACCTTC.

The rearrangement joins TRBV28 to TRBJ1-5; D not certain. V lost 6 bases and J 1 base, leaving 7 bases between the germline ends. The CDR3 has 13 residues. The germline V gene has CDR1 MDHEN and CDR2 SYDVKM. CDR3 coding DNA: TGTGCCAGCAGCCTCGTGAGCAATCAGCCCCAGCATTTT. Encoded protein: CASSLVSNQPQHF. Full variable domain (rest looked up from reference TRBV28 and TRBJ1-5): DVKVTQSSRYLVKRTGEKVFLECVQDMDHENMFWYRQDPGLGLRLIYFSYDVKMKEKGDIPEGYSVSREKKERFSLILESASTNQTSMYLCASSLVSNQPQHFGDGTRLSIL.

The chain is built from TRBV6-4 and TRBJ1-1; TRBD1 matches at 8 bases. The CDR3 spans 16 residues. The V gene's germline CDR1 is MRHNA and CDR2 SNTAGT. Germline trimming cut 2 bases from V and 1 base from J; bases unmatched to any gene: 6. The DNA for the CDR3 is TGTGCCAGCAGTGACGAGCAGGGGGCAGGGAACACTGAAGCTTTCTTT. It translates to CASSDEQGAGNTEAFF.

This clone was picked up a small number of times. J is TRBJ2-1 and V is TRBV21-1; the D call TRBD1 from the table was never checked on the DNA. TRBV21-1 is noted as a pseudogene. The CDR3 loop spans 16 amino acids. The CDR3 here is CASSSAGTGPSKEQFF. In DNA form, the CDR3 reads TGTGCCAGCAGCTCAGCGGGGACAGGGCCCTCCAAGGAGCAGTTCTTC.

This clone was seen more than once but under ten times. This sequence joins TRBV14 and TRBJ2-1; 8 bases are shared with TRBD2. The CDR3 loop spans 15 amino acids. Germline trimming cut 0 bases from V and 8 bases from J; bases unmatched to any gene: 6. Per the germline V gene, CDR1 is SGHDN and CDR2 is FVKESK. CDR3 nucleotides: TGTGCCAGCAGCCAAGATCGCGGGAGGCCCCATGAGCAGTTCTTC. It translates to CASSQDRGRPHEQFF.

The chain combines TRBV7-8 with TRBJ2-1, with D maybe TRBD2 (6 bases). The V and J ends lost 1 base and 5 bases respectively, with 15 bases between them. Germline CDR1 and CDR2: SGHVS and FQNEAQ. The CDR3 sequence is 16 residues long. CDR3 DNA sequence: TGTGCCAGCAGCTTAGAAACGGGAGCAGCCCACAATGAGCAGTTCTTC. It specifies CASSLETGAAHNEQFF.

V gene TRBV5-1 combines with J gene TRBJ1-5; 12 nucleotides match TRBD1. The CDR3 is made up of 15 amino acids. Germline CDR1 SGHRS, CDR2 YFSETQ. V shed 4 bases, J shed 6 bases, and the junction held 5 bases outside the gene matches. CDR3 sequence reads: CASSPGTGGVQPQHF. The CDR3 region has the DNA TGCGCCAGCAGCCCGGGGACAGGGGGCGTTCAGCCCCAGCATTTT.

V and J are TRBV7-2 and TRBJ2-7; the match to TRBD2 covers 11 bases. Germline CDR1 reads SGHTA; CDR2 reads FQGNSA. V was clipped by 3 bases and J by 2 bases; unmatched bases: 15. This CDR3 contains 19 residues. The CDR3 DNA is TGTGCCAGCAGCTTTTCATCGACAGTGTTTAGCGGGAGGGCCTACGAGCAGTACTTC. This encodes CASSFSSTVFSGRAYEQYF.

V gene TRBV9 combines with J gene TRBJ2-7; 9 positions match TRBD1. J gave up 4 bases and V 3 bases, and 5 bases lay outside the gene matches. The CDR3 runs to 14 residues. CDR1 is SGDLS, CDR2 YYNGEE, per germline. The CDR3 coding sequence is TGTGCCAGCAGCGCCGGGACAGGGTTGTACGAGCAGTACTTC. Its translation is CASSAGTGLYEQYF. Full variable domain (outside the CDR3, taken from reference TRBV9 and TRBJ2-7): DSGVTQTPKHLITATGQRVTLRCSPRSGDLSVYWYQQSLDQGLQFLIQYYNGEERAKGNILERFSAQQFPDLHSELNLSSLELGDSALYFCASSAGTGLYEQYFGPGTRLTVT.

CDR3 in amino acids: CASGLVRGRDTEAFF. CDR3 nucleotide sequence: TGTGCTAGTGGTTTAGTTAGGGGGAGGGACACTGAAGCTTTCTTT. This rearrangement joins TRBV12-5 to TRBJ1-1, with a possible D match to TRBD1 (6 bases). Trimming removed 3 bases from V and 3 bases from J, with 14 bases in between. From germline, CDR1 is LGHNT and CDR2 FRNRAP. The CDR3 has 15 amino acids.

As DNA, the CDR3 is TGTGCCAGCTCACCACCGGCAGGGGGTTTTTTCGGCTACACCTTC. Translation gives CASSPPAGGFFGYTF. This chain connects TRBV18 to TRBJ1-2; 7 bases align to TRBD1. Germline assignment: CDR1 KGHSH and CDR2 LQKENI. The CDR3 sequence is 15 residues long. The V segment lost 0 bases and the J segment 8 bases; nucleotides outside the gene matches: 9. The complete variable domain, with remaining parts taken from reference TRBV18 and TRBJ1-2, reads NAGVMQNPRHLVRRRGQEARLRCSPMKGHSHVYWYRQLPEEGLKFMVYLQKENIIDESGMPKERFSAEFPKEGPSILRIQQVVRGDSAAYFCASSPPAGGFFGYTFGSGTRLTVV.

This chain connects TRBV10-2 to TRBJ1-5; no clear D gene. V lost 0 bases and J 7 bases, leaving 4 bases between the germline ends. This CDR3 has 12 residues. Germline V gene sequence: CDR1 WSHSY, CDR2 SAAADI. CDR3 bases: TGCGCCAGCAGTGAGTCGGCCCAGCCCCAGCATTTT. Translated, it gives CASSESAQPQHF.

This chain connects TRBV28 to TRBJ2-5; D perhaps matches TRBD1 (6 bases). Per germline, CDR1 MDHEN and CDR2 SYDVKM. CDR3 length: 15 residues. Trimming shortened V by 8 bases and J by 2 bases, and 18 bases separated the two germline ends. The chain's CDR3 is CASGNPGHPQETQYF. The CDR3 region has the DNA TGTGCCAGCGGCAATCCGGGACACCCACAAGAGACCCAGTACTTC. The full variable domain, in which reference TRBV28 and TRBJ2-5 provide the parts outside the CDR3, is DVKVTQSSRYLVKRTGEKVFLECVQDMDHENMFWYRQDPGLGLRLIYFSYDVKMKEKGDIPEGYSVSREKKERFSLILESASTNQTSMYLCASGNPGHPQETQYFGPGTRLLVL.

The rearrangement joins TRBV6-5 to TRBJ2-5; possible D gene TRBD1, 5 bases. Germline V CDR1 and CDR2: MNHEY, SVGAGI. This CDR3 comprises 11 residues. The V and J ends lost 9 bases and 5 bases respectively, with 10 bases between them. The CDR3 region is CASMGLETQYF. CDR3 nucleotide sequence: TGTGCCAGTATGGGGCTGGAGACCCAGTACTTC.

Comment on this clone: The identical CDR3 is also encoded by other nucleotide sequences in the sample. The V gene is TRBV20-1, the J gene TRBJ1-1; possible D gene TRBD1, 5 bases. The V end lost 7 bases, the J end lost 3 bases, and 9 bases lay between the germline ends. The germline CDR1 and CDR2 sequences are DFQATT and SNEGSKA (reference sequence). The CDR3 has 11 residues. Written as DNA, the CDR3 is TGCAGTGTGCAGGGCGACACTGAAGCTTTCTTT. It codes for CSVQGDTEAFF.

The chain uses TRBV5-1 and TRBJ2-2; 13 bases agree with TRBD2. V dropped 1 base and J dropped 6; count of bases not matched to a gene: 6. Germline values: CDR1 SGHRS, CDR2 YFSETQ. The CDR3 has 17 residues. The CDR3 sequence: CASSLWTSGSIAGELFF. The CDR3, as DNA: TGCGCCAGCAGCTTGTGGACTAGCGGGAGTATCGCCGGGGAGCTGTTTTTT.

The chain employs TRBV27 and TRBJ2-7; D unclear. V shed 6 bases and J shed 7 bases, with 10 bases lying between them. The germline V gene has CDR1 MNHEY and CDR2 SMNVEV (reference sequence). The CDR3 covers 11 residues. The CDR3 nucleotides are TGTGCCAGCAGATCGGGTTGGGAGCAGTACTTC. Translating gives CASRSGWEQYF.

The rearrangement links TRBV4-1 to TRBJ1-5; D not resolved. The ends were cut back, 4 bases at V and 6 bases at J, with 10 bases in the middle. The CDR3 consists of 13 residues. CDR1 is MGHRA, CDR2 YSYEKL, per germline. The DNA for the CDR3 is TGCGCCAGCAGCCGCCTTGAAGCTCAGCCCCAGCATTTT. The encoded protein is CASSRLEAQPQHF.

This clone was detected only once. CDR3 nucleotide sequence: TGTGCCAGTAGTATTGAGGCGGGGCAGCCCCAGCATTTT. Translating it yields CASSIEAGQPQHF. This chain links TRBV19 with TRBJ1-5; D unclear. The germline V gene encodes CDR1 LNHDA and CDR2 SQIVND (reference sequence). Trimming pared 3 bases from V and 7 bases from J, leaving 10 bases between. The CDR3 contains 13 residues. The full variable domain, completed using reference TRBV19 and TRBJ1-5, is DGGITQSPKYLFRKEGQNVTLSCEQNLNHDAMYWYRQDPGQGLRLIYYSQIVNDFQKGDIAEGYSVSREKKESFPLTVTSAQKNPTAFYLCASSIEAGQPQHFGDGTRLSIL.

This sequence joins TRBV13 and TRBJ2-7, with TRBD2 matching over 8 bases. After removal of 5 bases from V and 6 bases from J, the junction contained 6 bases not matched to a gene. The CDR3 sequence is 13 residues long. CDR1 is PRHDT, CDR2 FYEKMQ, per germline (reference sequence). CDR3 bases: TGTGCCAGCAGCCCCCCCCTAGCGGGCGAGCAGTACTTC. Its translation is CASSPPLAGEQYF.

V is TRBV28 and J is TRBJ2-7; 8 bases map to TRBD1. CDR3 length: 15 residues. V shed 5 bases and J 3 bases; nucleotides not matched to a gene: 9. The germline V gene has CDR1 MDHEN and CDR2 SYDVKM. The CDR3 reads CASSVVGTGGYEQYF. The CDR3 DNA reads as TGTGCCAGCAGTGTAGTCGGGACAGGCGGCTACGAGCAGTACTTC.

This clone occurred once. The chain combines TRBV2 with TRBJ1-5; 9 nucleotides match TRBD1. Per the germline V gene, CDR1 is SNHLY and CDR2 is FYNNEI. This CDR3 comprises 15 residues. The J segment lost 4 bases and the V segment lost 5 bases, leaving 6 bases of the junction unmatched. CDR3 sequence (DNA): TGTGCCAGCAGTCCGGACAGGGGCTCAAATCAGCCCCAGCATTTT. The encoded protein is CASSPDRGSNQPQHF.

V is TRBV15 and J is TRBJ2-5; the match to TRBD1 covers 10 bases. CDR1 and CDR2 from the germline V gene are LNHNV and YYDKDF (reference sequence). This CDR3 region has 15 residues. The V and J ends lost 1 base and 4 bases, in that order; junction bases with no gene match: 3. The CDR3 sequence: CATSRAWDRGETQYF. In DNA form, the CDR3 reads TGTGCCACCAGCAGAGCCTGGGACAGGGGAGAGACCCAGTACTTC.

The genes are TRBV13 and TRBJ2-7, with D uncertain. This CDR3 has 16 residues. The germline V and J ends were trimmed by 5 bases and 3 bases, with 20 bases remaining between them. Germline lookup yields CDR1 PRHDT and CDR2 FYEKMQ (reference sequence). The CDR3 region has the DNA TGTGCCAGCAGCCCCTCCCGACAAAACCTTTTCTACGAGCAGTACTTC. It is translated as CASSPSRQNLFYEQYF.

The CDR3 is CSVELRQEETQYF. CDR3 DNA sequence: TGCAGCGTTGAATTAAGGCAGGAAGAGACCCAGTACTTC. The chain combines TRBV29-1 with TRBJ2-5; no reliable D call. Germline V lookup: CDR1 SQVTM, CDR2 ANQGSEA. Trimming removed 2 bases at V and 3 bases at J, with 10 bases between. The CDR3 is 13 amino acids.

The chain recombines TRBV4-1 with TRBJ2-1; 7 positions match TRBD2. Trimming at V came to 4 bases and at J to 1 base, leaving 10 bases not matched to a gene. CDR3 length: 17 residues. The V gene's germline CDR1 is MGHRA and CDR2 YSYEKL. This CDR3 reads CASSLGPSGSSYNEQFF. CDR3 nucleotide sequence: TGCGCCAGCAGCCTGGGCCCTAGCGGCTCTTCCTACAATGAGCAGTTCTTC.

Comments on this clone: Additional DNA sequences in this sample encode the identical CDR3. This chain joins TRBV9 and TRBJ2-1, with D maybe TRBD2 (5 bases). The CDR3 is made up of 12 amino acids. Germline V gene lookup returns CDR1 SGDLS and CDR2 YYNGEE. The V end lost 0 bases, the J end lost 7 bases, and 5 bases lay between the germline ends. The CDR3 spells CASSVAGNEQFF. The CDR3 coding sequence is TGTGCCAGCAGCGTAGCGGGGAATGAGCAGTTCTTC.

This chain connects TRBV20-1 to TRBJ1-5; tentative D call: TRBD1 (5 bases). The CDR3 contains 11 residues. Trimming shortened V by 2 bases and J by 7 bases, and 6 bases separated the two germline ends. Germline V gene data show CDR1 as DFQATT and CDR2 as SNEGSKA (reference sequence). CDR3 bases: TGCAGTGCTAGATCAGGGCAGCCCCAGCATTTT. Translated: CSARSGQPQHF.

This chain links TRBV7-8 with TRBJ2-2; D ambiguous. Germline V gene data show CDR1 as SGHVS and CDR2 as FQNEAQ. CDR3 length equals 16 residues. V lost 2 bases and J 1 base, leaving 11 bases between the germline ends. The CDR3: CASSLYRAGNTGELFF. CDR3 DNA: TGTGCCAGCAGCTTATATAGAGCAGGGAACACCGGGGAGCTGTTTTTT.

This sequence joins TRBV5-1 and TRBJ2-5; possibly TRBD2 for D (6 bases). The V end lost 4 bases, the J end lost 0 bases, and 22 bases lay between the germline ends. CDR3 length equals 18 residues. Germline CDR1 SGHRS, CDR2 YFSETQ. This CDR3 is CASSRGGPPAGYQETQYF. In nucleotides, the CDR3 is TGCGCCAGCAGCCGGGGAGGTCCTCCGGCGGGGTACCAAGAGACCCAGTACTTC.